This T cell receptor (beta chain) came from a study of early T cells in non-severe SARS-CoV-2 infection. The CDR3 is 17 residues long. V lost 1 base to trimming and J lost 5 bases; unmatched junction nucleotides: 4. Germline V gene sequence: CDR1 SGHTA, CDR2 FQGNSA. The TCR library protocol was used to attach unique molecular identifiers. These identifiers were attached to individual cDNA molecules. TCRdb reprocessed the 5' RACE reads with MiXCR, giving one entry per CDR3 protein. The table has some 35,000 distinct CDR3 sequences, 3% to 4.5% seen once. The sample holds a few counts of this clonotype. Sequencing input: whole blood. The clonotype was recovered from an adult who was a healthcare worker with PCR-confirmed SARS-CoV-2 infection or an uninfected control (not recorded which). The V call is TRBV7-2, the J call TRBJ2-2, with 13 bases identical to TRBD2. The CDR3 here is CASSLDLTSGRTGELFF. The CDR3 DNA sequence: TGTGCCAGCAGCTTAGACTTGACTAGCGGGAGGACCGGGGAGCTGTTTTTT.